This note documents a single T cell receptor (beta chain) sequence. Its antigen remains unidentified. The sample originates from a study of T cells in localized non-small cell lung cancer. Trimming cost V 9 bases and J 1 base, with 13 bases left between them. The CDR3 is 14 residues long. Per germline, CDR1 SNHLY and CDR2 FYNNEI. Whole-study results and caveats: Heterogeneity stays possible, as sequencing covered only one tumor region. Longer overall survival associated with higher blood T cell density; shorter survival with higher adjacent-lung clonality. Compared with tumor, uninvolved adjacent lung displayed greater T cell clonality, ranking highest overall.

The assay was immunoSEQ multiplex PCR, and TCRdb's table has in-frame clones only and misses some. The sample includes roughly 72,000 clones, around 81% seen only once; the top ten take less than 9.5%. The chain links TRBV2 to TRBJ1-5; TRBD1 is a possible D gene (5 bases). This TCR was sampled from a female donor older than 55 with stage I lung adenocarcinoma. The material sequenced was peripheral blood, taken before any cancer treatment. CDR3 sequence reads: CASGGGKSNQPQHF. CDR3 coding DNA: TGTGCCAGTGGGGGGGGAAAGAGCAATCAGCCCCAGCATTTT.